Each of the 22 T cell receptor beta chains below was sequenced from the same sample in a study of early T cells in non-severe SARS-CoV-2 infection. TCRdb called the 5' RACE reads again in MiXCR, with one record for every CDR3 protein. The sample contains more than 55,000 distinct CDR3 sequences, approximately 13% of which appear only once. What was sequenced was whole blood. These receptors were obtained from an adult who was a healthcare worker with PCR-confirmed SARS-CoV-2 infection or an uninfected control (not recorded which).

This clonotype came up many times. This rearrangement joins TRBV5-1 to TRBJ1-4, with 7 bases matching TRBD1. The V and J ends lost 4 bases and 2 bases, in that order; junction bases with no gene match: 8. The CDR3 covers 16 residues. From germline, CDR1 is SGHRS and CDR2 YFSETQ. The CDR3 sequence is CASSQRGLGTNEKLFF. The CDR3 DNA reads TGCGCCAGCAGCCAAAGGGGGCTTGGGACTAATGAAAAACTGTTTTTT.

This rearrangement joins TRBV5-1 to TRBJ2-7; D is perhaps TRBD1 (6 bases). Trimming stripped 4 bases from V and 3 bases from J, with 14 bases between. The CDR3 runs 14 residues. CDR1 and CDR2 from the germline V gene are SGHRS and YFSETQ. The CDR3 DNA follows: TGCGCCAGCAGCCTCGGACAGATTCTCTACGAGCAGTACTTC. It encodes CASSLGQILYEQYF.

There are a few counts of this clonotype. The rearrangement joins TRBV29-1 to TRBJ2-1; 7 nucleotides line up with TRBD2. The length of the CDR3 is 12 residues. CDR1 and CDR2 from the germline V gene are SQVTM and ANQGSEA. Trimming took 4 bases from V and 7 from J; bases not matched to a gene: 4. The chain's CDR3 is CSVVREGNEQFF. The CDR3 DNA is TGCAGCGTTGTGAGGGAGGGAAATGAGCAGTTCTTC.

This chain joins TRBV6-2 or TRBV6-3 and TRBJ2-5, with D unresolved. Trimming shortened V by 4 bases and J by 1 base, and 10 bases separated the two germline ends. Germline CDR1 is MNHEY and CDR2 is SVGEGT. There are 14 residues in the CDR3. For the CDR3, the DNA is TGTGCCAGCAGTTCAAGGGCCCGCCAAGAGACCCAGTACTTC. It yields the protein CASSSRARQETQYF.

About this clonotype: The junction does not match germline at one end; this may be a read error. The genes are TRBV7-9 and TRBJ2-1; D is ambiguous. The germline CDR1 and CDR2 sequences are SEHNR and FQNEAQ (reference sequence). This CDR3 contains 12 residues. CDR3 in DNA: TGTGCCAGCAGATTAGGACCCAATGAGCAGTTCTTC. Translating it yields CASRLGPNEQFF.

This chain joins TRBV29-1 and TRBJ1-2, with D maybe TRBD1 (5 bases). V was cut by 4 bases and J by 14 bases, with 11 bases left in between. The length of the CDR3 is 9 residues. Germline-derived CDR1 and CDR2 are SQVTM and ANQGSEA. This CDR3 reads CSVGGARTF. The CDR3 region has the DNA TGCAGCGTTGGCGGGGCCAGAACCTTC.

This clonotype was counted at least ten times. V usage is TRBV19 and J usage is TRBJ1-2; no definite D call. Trimming took off 6 bases at V and 0 bases at J, with 8 bases between the two ends. Germline V gene lookup returns CDR1 LNHDA and CDR2 SQIVND (reference sequence). The CDR3 length is 13 residues. The CDR3 coding sequence is TGTGCCAGTAGGCCAGGAGCTAACTATGGCTACACCTTC. It encodes CASRPGANYGYTF.

This sequence joins TRBV7-3 and TRBJ2-2, with TRBD1 matching 11 bases. J lost 7 bases, V lost 5 bases, and 3 bases had no gene match. Germline assignment: CDR1 SGHTA and CDR2 FQGTGA. This CDR3 is 14 amino acids long. CDR3: CASSQDRGRGELFF. The CDR3 bases are TGTGCCAGCAGCCAGGACAGGGGGCGCGGGGAGCTGTTTTTT. The full variable domain, in which reference TRBV7-3 and TRBJ2-2 provide the parts outside the CDR3, is GAGVSQTPSNKVTEKGKYVELRCDPISGHTALYWYRQSLGQGPEFLIYFQGTGAADDSGLPNDRFFAVRPEGSVSTLKIQRTERGDSAVYLCASSQDRGRGELFFGEGSRLTVL.

This clonotype has just a few counts. This sequence joins TRBV12-3 or TRBV12-4 and TRBJ2-3; D not resolved. The length of the CDR3 is 15 residues. V was cut by 3 bases and J by 2 bases, with 12 bases left in between. The DNA for the CDR3 is TGTGCCAGCAGTTTGGTCGTCGGATTCACAGATACGCAGTATTTT. Translation: CASSLVVGFTDTQYF.

In its sample, this clonotype was seen a few times. The V and J genes are TRBV9 and TRBJ1-1, with TRBD1 matching over 7 bases. This CDR3 has 17 residues. With V trimmed by 3 bases and J by 3 bases, 14 bases remained unmatched. The germline gives CDR1 SGDLS, CDR2 YYNGEE. CDR3 DNA sequence: TGTGCCAGCAGCGCCCAAACAGGGGAGGTCTACGACACTGAAGCTTTCTTT. The encoded protein is CASSAQTGEVYDTEAFF.

This clonotype was seen a handful of times. This sequence joins TRBV11-2 and TRBJ2-3; 12 bases line up with TRBD2. CDR3 length: 17 amino acids. J was trimmed by 0 bases and V by 5 bases; bases with no gene match: 6. CDR1 is SGHAT, CDR2 FQNNGV, per germline. The CDR3 reads CASSLRTSGVSTDTQYF. The DNA of the CDR3 is TGTGCCAGCAGCCTCCGGACTAGCGGGGTGAGCACAGATACGCAGTATTTT.

This clonotype was seen many times. CDR3 sequence reads: CASRIAGESSYEQYF. The CDR3 DNA reads as TGTGCCAGCAGGATAGCGGGGGAGAGCTCCTACGAGCAGTACTTC. This chain connects TRBV6-6 to TRBJ2-7, with 9 bases aligning to TRBD2. The CDR3 sequence is 15 residues long. In germline, CDR1 is MNHNY, CDR2 SVGAGI (reference sequence). V shed 6 bases, J shed 0 bases, and the junction held 6 bases outside the gene matches.

This clonotype was counted ten times or more. This chain uses TRBV7-9 with TRBJ2-7; 7 nucleotides align to TRBD1. Per germline, CDR1 SEHNR and CDR2 FQNEAQ (reference sequence). The ends lost 4 bases at V and 3 bases at J; junction bases unmatched: 9. The CDR3 sequence is 15 residues long. This chain's CDR3 is CASSSLHTGDYEQYF. The CDR3 region has the DNA TGTGCCAGCAGCTCTCTCCATACAGGGGACTACGAGCAGTACTTC.

The genes are TRBV20-1 and TRBJ1-1, with a tentative D call TRBD1 (6 bases). Trimming removed 5 bases at V and 11 bases at J, with 24 bases between. The length of the CDR3 is 14 residues. Germline V CDR1 and CDR2: DFQATT, SNEGSKA (reference sequence). The CDR3 reads CSAFNQPGHRGAFF. CDR3 sequence (DNA): TGCAGTGCTTTTAATCAGCCGGGACACCGGGGGGCTTTCTTT.

This clonotype was seen only a few times. CDR3 region: CASSSRASGVLGTQYF. The CDR3 DNA follows: TGTGCCAGCAGCAGTAGGGCTAGCGGCGTCCTCGGTACGCAGTATTTT. The gene calls are TRBV5-6 and TRBJ2-3; 7 bases align to TRBD2. V shed 4 bases and J 8 bases; nucleotides not matched to a gene: 16. The CDR3 length is 16 residues. In germline, CDR1 is SGHDT, CDR2 YYEEEE.

This chain connects TRBV7-2 to TRBJ2-6; D is ambiguous. The length of the CDR3 is 14 residues. V gave up 6 bases and J gave up 2 bases, with 8 bases separating them. Germline V gene sequence: CDR1 SGHTA, CDR2 FQGNSA. The DNA for the CDR3 is TGTGCCAGCAGTGTGGAGCCTGGGGCCAACGTCCTGACTTTC. Amino acids: CASSVEPGANVLTF.

This clonotype was observed many times. The J gene is TRBJ2-3, the V gene TRBV7-9, with D maybe TRBD2 (6 bases). The CDR3 extends over 12 amino acids. With 6 bases removed from V and 3 bases from J, the gap between germline ends came to 7 bases. Germline V gene data show CDR1 as SEHNR and CDR2 as FQNEAQ (reference sequence). This CDR3 is CASSRGTDTQYF. For the CDR3, the DNA is TGTGCCAGCAGTCGGGGGACAGATACGCAGTATTTT.

The gene calls are TRBV7-3 and TRBJ1-1; D unresolved. CDR3 size: 14 residues. Germline assignment: CDR1 SGHTA and CDR2 FQGTGA. Trimming cost V 2 bases and J 3 bases, with 10 bases left between them. The CDR3 is CASSLGGSDTEAFF. CDR3 in DNA: TGTGCCAGCAGCTTAGGAGGGTCCGACACTGAAGCTTTCTTT. Complete variable domain (other parts from reference TRBV7-3 and TRBJ1-1): GAGVSQTPSNKVTEKGKYVELRCDPISGHTALYWYRQSLGQGPEFLIYFQGTGAADDSGLPNDRFFAVRPEGSVSTLKIQRTERGDSAVYLCASSLGGSDTEAFFGQGTRLTVV.

The chain has TRBV3-1 and TRBJ2-7; 10 bases line up with TRBD2. Germline trimming cut 2 bases from V and 2 bases from J; bases unmatched to any gene: 0. The CDR3 covers 14 residues. CDR1 is LGHDT and CDR2 is YNNKEL in the germline V gene (reference sequence). The CDR3 DNA sequence: TGTGCCAGCAGCCAAAGCGGGGGGGCCTACGAGCAGTACTTC. As protein: CASSQSGGAYEQYF.

This clonotype was recorded a few times. The chain joins TRBV3-1 to TRBJ2-5; the D is unclear. With 0 bases removed from V and 6 bases from J, the gap between germline ends came to 8 bases. The germline V gene encodes CDR1 LGHDT and CDR2 YNNKEL (reference sequence). This CDR3 has 13 residues. The CDR3 spells CASSQEVPKTQYF. The CDR3 DNA sequence: TGTGCCAGCAGCCAAGAAGTGCCCAAGACCCAGTACTTC.

This clonotype has only a few counts. The chain employs TRBV12-3 or TRBV12-4 and TRBJ1-1; D gene ambiguous. V was trimmed by 2 bases and J by 0 bases, leaving 7 bases between them. This CDR3 spans 14 amino acids. The CDR3 spells CASSLSDLNTEAFF. CDR3 DNA: TGTGCCAGCAGTTTATCCGACCTGAACACTGAAGCTTTCTTT.

The chain has TRBV6-1 and TRBJ2-1; TRBD1 matches 8 bases. This CDR3 has 14 residues. CDR1 is MNHNS and CDR2 is SASEGT in the germline V gene. V was clipped by 10 bases and J by 4 bases; unmatched bases: 9. This chain's CDR3 is CANSDRALYNEQFF. In DNA form, the CDR3 reads TGTGCCAACTCGGACAGGGCGCTTTACAATGAGCAGTTCTTC.